These 10 T cell receptor beta chains were sequenced from one sample in a study of prognosis after radiotherapy for stage I lung cancer. Multiplex PCR in two rounds served to amplify TCR beta CDR3 from genomic DNA. Individual primers that were specific to each TRBV and TRBJ gene served in first-round PCR. Using its own MiXCR run on the multiplex PCR reads, TCRdb lists one record per CDR3 protein. Of fewer than 35,000 distinct CDR3 sequences listed, 40% to 60% are singletons. This sample comprised PBMCs, obtained before or after stereotactic body radiation therapy (not recorded which). The receptors come from a donor over 45 with non-small cell lung cancer.

This clonotype was counted ten times or more. This chain connects TRBV6-1 to TRBJ1-4; D unresolved. V lost 7 bases to trimming and J lost 2 bases, with 5 bases between them. CDR3 length equals 12 residues. Germline CDR1 is MNHNS and CDR2 is SASEGT. CDR3 sequence: CASTKTNEKLFF. In DNA, the CDR3 is TGTGCCAGCACCAAGACTAATGAAAAACTGTTTTTT.

This clonotype was recorded at least ten times. The chain uses TRBV20-1 and TRBJ2-1; 16 nucleotides agree with TRBD2. The ends lost 3 bases at V and 12 bases at J; junction bases unmatched: 17. Germline CDR1 is DFQATT and CDR2 is SNEGSKA (reference sequence). CDR3 length: 18 residues. The CDR3 spells CSARGTSGRAQISQRQFF. The CDR3 DNA follows: TGCAGTGCTAGGGGGACTAGCGGGAGGGCCCAGATCAGTCAAAGGCAGTTCTTC.

This clonotype came up many times. The chain uses TRBV19 and TRBJ1-4; TRBD1 is a possible D gene (6 bases). V lost 4 bases, J lost 4 bases, and 10 bases lay in between. CDR3 length: 14 residues. Germline values: CDR1 LNHDA, CDR2 SQIVND (reference sequence). The CDR3 loop reads CASSTGAINEKLFF. As DNA, the CDR3 is TGTGCCAGTAGTACAGGGGCCATTAATGAAAAACTGTTTTTT.

As to this clonotype: A single base is all that separates this from a far larger clone, so a read error is likely. The chain uses TRBV11-3 and TRBJ2-7; the D gene is possibly TRBD2 (7 bases). The CDR3 sequence is 14 residues long. Germline V CDR1 and CDR2: SGHNT, YENEEA. In nucleotides, the CDR3 is TGCACCAGCAGCTTGGGAGGGGGAAGGAACGAGCAGTACTTC. Its translation: CTSSLGGGRNEQYF.

This clonotype was detected ten times or more. CDR3 amino acids: CSVVKLAGTEQYF. CDR3 DNA: TGCAGCGTTGTTAAACTAGCCGGGACAGAGCAGTACTTC. The V call is TRBV29-1, the J call TRBJ2-7; D could derive from TRBD1 or TRBD2 (6 bases each). This CDR3 region has 13 residues. V lost 4 bases, J lost 7 bases, and 17 bases lay in between. Germline CDR1 and CDR2: SQVTM and ANQGSEA.

The rearrangement uses TRBV12-3 or TRBV12-4 and TRBJ2-1, with 7 bases aligning to TRBD2. The CDR3 is made up of 13 amino acids. With 8 bases clipped from V and 6 bases from J, the junction kept 7 bases outside the gene matches. CDR3 bases: TGTGCCAGCTCCTTGGGGAGGGGCAATGAGCAGTTCTTC. Its protein product is CASSLGRGNEQFF.

The chain joins TRBV5-1 to TRBJ2-3; 7 bases match TRBD2. Germline V CDR1 and CDR2: SGHRS, YFSETQ. J lost 0 bases, V lost 4 bases, and 2 bases had no gene match. The CDR3 contains 14 residues. The CDR3, as DNA: TGCGCCAGCAGCGGGACTATAAGCACAGATACGCAGTATTTT. Translated, it gives CASSGTISTDTQYF. Full variable domain (missing parts from reference TRBV5-1 and TRBJ2-3): KAGVTQTPRYLIKTRGQQVTLSCSPISGHRSVSWYQQTPGQGLQFLFEYFSETQRNKGNFPGRFSGRQFSNSRSEMNVSTLELGDSALYLCASSGTISTDTQYFGPGTRLTVL.

Note on this clonotype: The junction does not match germline at one end; this may be a read error. The rearrangement joins TRBV5-6 to TRBJ2-3; 8 bases match TRBD2. Germline loops: CDR1 SGHDT, CDR2 YYEEEE. The CDR3 totals 16 residues. CDR3 sequence: CASSFYGRAIGYTQYF. In DNA form, the CDR3 reads TGTGCCAGCAGCTTTTACGGGAGGGCCATAGGATATACACAGTATTTT.

This clonotype turned up a few times. Here the CDR3 DNA reads TGTGCCACTAGCGATACTACGGGACTAGCGGGAGTCAATGAGCAGTTCTTC. As protein: CATSDTTGLAGVNEQFF. V is TRBV24-1 and J is TRBJ2-1; TRBD2 matches at 14 bases. The CDR3 covers 17 residues. The V segment lost 10 bases and the J segment 6 bases; nucleotides outside the gene matches: 13. CDR1 is KGHDR and CDR2 is SFDVKD in the germline V gene.

A word on this clonotype: The junction departs from germline at one end; a sequencing error may be responsible. The chain combines TRBV7-2 with TRBJ1-6; unclear D gene. Per the germline V gene, CDR1 is SGHTA and CDR2 is FQGNSA. This CDR3 has 14 residues. CDR3 nucleotide sequence: TGTGCCAGCATCTTCGGGCAGCAGAATTCATCCCTCCACTTT. Its protein product is CASIFGQQNSSLHF.